Below, 9 T cell receptor beta chains from the same sample are listed, as sequenced in a study of OX40 agonist ivuxolimab in advanced cancers. Sequenced by immunoSEQ multiplex PCR; TCRdb stores in-frame clones only, minus some. The sample lists tens of thousands of clones, approximately 79% seen once, with over 5% in the top ten. The sequences come from CD4+ or CD8+ T cells sorted from blood, collected in a trial of the OX40 agonist ivuxolimab. The receptors stem from an adult with an advanced solid tumor such as melanoma, head and neck, liver or kidney cancer.

The genes are TRBV11-2 and TRBJ2-3; TRBD2 aligns across 16 bases. This CDR3 spans 19 amino acids. Losses at the gene ends were 6 bases for V and 5 bases for J; bases not matched to a gene: 14. Germline CDR1 and CDR2: SGHAT and FQNNGV. CDR3 in DNA: TGTGCCAGCAGAGCAATAAGGGGACTAGCGGGAGGGCCGGTAGATACGCAGTATTTT. Translating gives CASRAIRGLAGGPVDTQYF. Looking up the rest from reference TRBV11-2 and TRBJ2-3 gives the full variable domain: EAGVAQSPRYKIIEKRQSVAFWCNPISGHATLYWYQQILGQGPKLLIQFQNNGVVDDSQLPKDRFSAERLKGVDSTLKIQPAKLEDSAVYLCASRAIRGLAGGPVDTQYFGPGTRLTVL.

The chain links TRBV27 to TRBJ2-2, with TRBD2 matching over 10 bases. The germline V gene encodes CDR1 MNHEY and CDR2 SMNVEV (reference sequence). Trimming removed 6 bases from V and 3 bases from J; junction bases left unmatched: 13. This CDR3 has 18 amino acids. DNA of the CDR3: TGTGCCAGCAGCTCCTATGGCCTAGCGGGAGAGTACACCGGGGAGCTGTTTTTT. It specifies CASSSYGLAGEYTGELFF.

This clone was counted once. The chain employs TRBV19 and TRBJ1-4; the match to TRBD1 covers 7 bases. The CDR3 loop spans 17 amino acids. The ends lost 3 bases at V and 5 bases at J; junction bases unmatched: 12. Germline values: CDR1 LNHDA, CDR2 SQIVND (reference sequence). As DNA, the CDR3 is TGTGCCAGTAGTATCTCCTTACTTGGACAGGAGAATGAAAAACTGTTTTTT. It codes for CASSISLLGQENEKLFF.

The chain is built from TRBV28 and TRBJ2-4, with D perhaps matching TRBD2 (5 bases). The CDR3 sequence is 13 residues long. In germline, CDR1 is MDHEN, CDR2 SYDVKM. V was shortened by 1 base and J by 10 bases, with 11 bases between the two germline ends. This CDR3 reads CASSLSPPGIQYF. CDR3 sequence (DNA): TGTGCCAGCAGTTTATCTCCCCCGGGAATTCAGTACTTC.

The chain is built from TRBV5-4 and TRBJ2-3; D gene uncertain. The CDR3 is made up of 16 amino acids. The germline V and J ends were trimmed by 2 bases and 2 bases, with 15 bases remaining between them. Germline values: CDR1 SGHNT, CDR2 YYREEE (reference sequence). Here the CDR3 reads CASSLGNYYHTDTQYF. The CDR3 DNA reads as TGTGCCAGCAGCTTAGGAAACTACTACCACACAGATACGCAGTATTTT. Full variable domain (outside the CDR3, taken from reference TRBV5-4 and TRBJ2-3): ETGVTQSPTHLIKTRGQQVTLRCSSQSGHNTVSWYQQALGQGPQFIFQYYREEENGRGNFPPRFSGLQFPNYSSELNVNALELDDSALYLCASSLGNYYHTDTQYFGPGTRLTVL.

This clone showed up just a few times. The chain has TRBV7-8 and TRBJ2-1; 10 bases align to TRBD1. The CDR3 is 16 amino acids. CDR1 SGHVS and CDR2 FQNEAQ come from the germline V gene. J lost 9 bases, V lost 4 bases, and 12 bases had no gene match. The CDR3 protein is CASSSSGTGVRGEQFF. In DNA, the CDR3 is TGTGCCAGCAGCTCCTCCGGGACAGGGGTACGGGGTGAGCAGTTCTTC.

The chain combines TRBV7-3 with TRBJ1-2; TRBD1 matches 10 bases. The V gene's germline CDR1 is SGHTA and CDR2 FQGTGA. The V gene end was trimmed by 5 bases and the J gene end by 6 bases; junction bases not matched to a gene: 9. This CDR3 is 15 amino acids long. The chain's CDR3 is CASSVPGQGIDGYTF. The CDR3 region has the DNA TGTGCCAGCAGCGTCCCGGGACAGGGGATTGATGGCTACACCTTC.

This clone has only one observation. The chain employs TRBV6-4 and TRBJ2-2; 8 bases fit TRBD2. The ends lost 3 bases at V and 4 bases at J; junction bases unmatched: 13. The germline V gene has CDR1 MRHNA and CDR2 SNTAGT. This CDR3 comprises 18 residues. CDR3 DNA sequence: TGTGCCAGCAGTGAATCCCCGTTGCGGGGGGCTCTCACCGGGGAGCTGTTTTTT. This translates into CASSESPLRGALTGELFF.

V and J are TRBV21-1 and TRBJ2-7; the table names TRBD2, a call not compared with the DNA. TRBV21-1 is reported as a pseudogene. This CDR3 has 12 residues. The CDR3, as DNA: TGTGCCAGCAGCAATGTAGCCTACGAGCAGTACGTC. Translation gives CASSNVAYEQYV.